Presented here are 3 T cell receptor beta chains from one specimen sequenced in a study of shared clonotypes between healthy human individuals. The naive CD8 fraction comprised CD45RO-negative cells positively selected for CCR7 and excluded terminally differentiated effector memory CD45RA+ cells. The data were produced by immunoSEQ multiplex PCR, yet TCRdb's version contains in-frame clones alone and is incomplete. The profile shows roughly 550,000 clones, less than 97% of them singletons. Sample: naive CD8+ T cells sorted from blood. These receptors all stem from a young woman in good health.

The gene calls are TRBV29-1 and TRBJ1-1; D unresolved. Between the trimmed V and J ends, which lost 2 bases and 4 bases, there was a span of 8 bases. The CDR3 spans 12 residues. The germline gives CDR1 SQVTM, CDR2 ANQGSEA. The CDR3 nucleotides read TGCAGCGTTGAATACGAACCCACTGAAGCTTTCTTT. Encoded protein: CSVEYEPTEAFF.

The rearrangement joins TRBV5-4 to TRBJ2-2; 9 positions agree with TRBD1. The CDR3 consists of 16 residues. Germline CDR1 and CDR2: SGHNT and YYREEE (reference sequence). Trimming at V came to 4 bases and at J to 5 bases, leaving 9 bases not matched to a gene. CDR3 sequence reads: CASSIAGTGRTGELFF. DNA for the CDR3: TGTGCCAGCAGCATAGCCGGGACAGGGAGGACCGGGGAGCTGTTTTTT.

The chain employs TRBV2 and TRBJ2-1; 9 bases are shared with TRBD1. Germline CDR1 reads SNHLY; CDR2 reads FYNNEI. The V gene end was trimmed by 6 bases and the J gene end by 4 bases; junction bases not matched to a gene: 10. This CDR3 has 16 residues. DNA for the CDR3: TGTGCCAGCAGGGCCCACAGGGGGCTTTCTTACAATGAGCAGTTCTTC. As protein: CASRAHRGLSYNEQFF.